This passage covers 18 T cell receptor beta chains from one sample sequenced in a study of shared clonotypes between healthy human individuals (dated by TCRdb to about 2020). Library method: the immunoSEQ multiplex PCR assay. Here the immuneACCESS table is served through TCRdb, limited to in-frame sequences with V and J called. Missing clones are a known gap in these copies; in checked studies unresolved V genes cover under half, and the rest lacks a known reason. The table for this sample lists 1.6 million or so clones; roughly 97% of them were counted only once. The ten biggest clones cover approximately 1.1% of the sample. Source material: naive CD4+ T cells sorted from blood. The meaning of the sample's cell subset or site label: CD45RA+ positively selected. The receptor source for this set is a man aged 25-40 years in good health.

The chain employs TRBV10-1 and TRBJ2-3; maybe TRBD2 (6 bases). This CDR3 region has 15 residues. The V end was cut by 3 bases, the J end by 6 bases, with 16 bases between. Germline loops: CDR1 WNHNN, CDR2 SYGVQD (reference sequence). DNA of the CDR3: TGCGCCAGCAGTGACGGGAGCCCCACACAGGATACGCAGTATTTT. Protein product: CASSDGSPTQDTQYF.

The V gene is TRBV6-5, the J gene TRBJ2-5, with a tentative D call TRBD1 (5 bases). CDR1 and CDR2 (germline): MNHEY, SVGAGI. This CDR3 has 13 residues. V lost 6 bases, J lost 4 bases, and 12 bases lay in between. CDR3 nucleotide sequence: TGTGCCAGCAGGCAGGGTGGGGCAGAGACCCAGTACTTC. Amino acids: CASRQGGAETQYF.

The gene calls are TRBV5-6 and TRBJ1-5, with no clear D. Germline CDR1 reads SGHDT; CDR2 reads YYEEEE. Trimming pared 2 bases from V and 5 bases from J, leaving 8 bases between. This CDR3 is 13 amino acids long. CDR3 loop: CASSFAGDQPQHF. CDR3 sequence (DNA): TGTGCCAGCAGCTTTGCTGGGGATCAGCCCCAGCATTTT. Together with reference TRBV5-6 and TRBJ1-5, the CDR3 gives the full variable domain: DAGVTQSPTHLIKTRGQQVTLRCSPKSGHDTVSWYQQALGQGPQFIFQYYEEEERQRGNFPDRFSGHQFPNYSSELNVNALLLGDSALYLCASSFAGDQPQHFGDGTRLSIL.

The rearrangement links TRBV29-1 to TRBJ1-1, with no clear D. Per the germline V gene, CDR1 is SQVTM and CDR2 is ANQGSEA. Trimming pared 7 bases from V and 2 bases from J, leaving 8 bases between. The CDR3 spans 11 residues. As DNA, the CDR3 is TGCAGCGCCCACCGAAACACTGAAGCTTTCTTT. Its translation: CSAHRNTEAFF.

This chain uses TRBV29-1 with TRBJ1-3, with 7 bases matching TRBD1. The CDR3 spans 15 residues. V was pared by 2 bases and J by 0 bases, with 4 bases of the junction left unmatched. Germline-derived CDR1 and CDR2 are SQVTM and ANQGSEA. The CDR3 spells CSVEKAGGSGNTIYF. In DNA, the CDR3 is TGCAGCGTTGAAAAAGCAGGGGGCTCTGGAAACACCATATATTTT. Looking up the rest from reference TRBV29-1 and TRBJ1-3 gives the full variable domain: SAVISQKPSRDICQRGTSLTIQCQVDSQVTMMFWYRQQPGQSLTLIATANQGSEATYESGFVIDKFPISRPNLTFSTLTVSNMSPEDSSIYLCSVEKAGGSGNTIYFGEGSWLTVV.

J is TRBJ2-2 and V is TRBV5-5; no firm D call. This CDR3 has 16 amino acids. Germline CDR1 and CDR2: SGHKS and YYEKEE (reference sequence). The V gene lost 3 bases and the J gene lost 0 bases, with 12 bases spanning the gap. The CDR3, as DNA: TGTGCCAGCAGCTCGCGACCCATTTCGAACACCGGGGAGCTGTTTTTT. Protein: CASSSRPISNTGELFF. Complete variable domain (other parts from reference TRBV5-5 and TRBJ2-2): DAGVTQSPTHLIKTRGQQVTLRCSPISGHKSVSWYQQVLGQGPQFIFQYYEKEERGRGNFPDRFSARQFPNYSSELNVNALLLGDSALYLCASSSRPISNTGELFFGEGSRLTVL.

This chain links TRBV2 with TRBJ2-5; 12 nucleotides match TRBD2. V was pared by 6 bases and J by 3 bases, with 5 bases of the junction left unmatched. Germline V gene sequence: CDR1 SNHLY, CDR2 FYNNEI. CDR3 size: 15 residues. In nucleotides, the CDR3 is TGTGCCAGCAGCGTTCTAGCGGGAGGGGAAGAGACCCAGTACTTC. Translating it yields CASSVLAGGEETQYF.

The CDR3 sequence: CASMDTYYNEQFF. For the CDR3, the DNA is TGTGCCAGCATGGACACCTACTACAATGAGCAGTTCTTC. The rearrangement joins TRBV25-1 to TRBJ2-1, with a possible D match to TRBD1 (5 bases). The V end was cut by 7 bases, the J end by 3 bases, with 10 bases between. Germline assignment: CDR1 MGHDK and CDR2 SYGVNS. The CDR3 is 13 amino acids. The full variable domain, in which reference TRBV25-1 and TRBJ2-1 provide the parts outside the CDR3, is EADIYQTPRYLVIGTGKKITLECSQTMGHDKMYWYQQDPGMELHLIHYSYGVNSTEKGDLSSESTVSRIRTEHFPLTLESARPSHTSQYLCASMDTYYNEQFFGPGTRLTVL.

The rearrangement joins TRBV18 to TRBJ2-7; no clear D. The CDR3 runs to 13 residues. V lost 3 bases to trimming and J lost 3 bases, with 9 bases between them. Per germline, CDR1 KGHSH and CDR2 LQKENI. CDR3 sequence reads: CASSPPNNYEQYF. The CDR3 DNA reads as TGTGCCAGCTCACCCCCTAACAACTACGAGCAGTACTTC.

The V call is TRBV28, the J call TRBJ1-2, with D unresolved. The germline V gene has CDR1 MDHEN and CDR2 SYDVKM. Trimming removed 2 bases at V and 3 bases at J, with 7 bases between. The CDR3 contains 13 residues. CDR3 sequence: CASSLGSDYGYTF. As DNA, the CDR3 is TGTGCCAGCAGTTTAGGGTCAGACTATGGCTACACCTTC.

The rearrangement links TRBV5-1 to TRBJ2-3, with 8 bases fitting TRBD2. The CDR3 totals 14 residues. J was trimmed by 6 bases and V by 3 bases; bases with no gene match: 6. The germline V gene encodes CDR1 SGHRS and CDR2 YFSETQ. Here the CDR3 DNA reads TGCGCCAGCAGCTCAAGCGGGAGTAGTGATACGCAGTATTTT. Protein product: CASSSSGSSDTQYF.

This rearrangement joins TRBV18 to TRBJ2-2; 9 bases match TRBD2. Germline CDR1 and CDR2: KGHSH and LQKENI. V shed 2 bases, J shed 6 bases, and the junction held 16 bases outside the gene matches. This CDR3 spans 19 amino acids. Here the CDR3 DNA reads TGTGCCAGCTCACCAGGGGCTACGCGGGAGGGCCTGCGGGCCGGGGAGCTGTTTTTT. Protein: CASSPGATREGLRAGELFF.

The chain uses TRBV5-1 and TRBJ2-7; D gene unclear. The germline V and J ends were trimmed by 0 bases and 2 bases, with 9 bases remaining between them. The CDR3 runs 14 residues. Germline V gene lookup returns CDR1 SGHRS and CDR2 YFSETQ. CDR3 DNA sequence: TGCGCCAGCAGCTTGGGACCATCAACCTACGAGCAGTACTTC. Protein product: CASSLGPSTYEQYF.

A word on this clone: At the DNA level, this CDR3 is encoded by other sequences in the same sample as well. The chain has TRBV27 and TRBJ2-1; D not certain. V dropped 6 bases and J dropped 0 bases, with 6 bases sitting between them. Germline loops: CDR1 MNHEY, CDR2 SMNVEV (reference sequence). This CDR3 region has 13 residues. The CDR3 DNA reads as TGTGCCAGCAGGCTCAGCTCCTACAATGAGCAGTTCTTC. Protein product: CASRLSSYNEQFF.

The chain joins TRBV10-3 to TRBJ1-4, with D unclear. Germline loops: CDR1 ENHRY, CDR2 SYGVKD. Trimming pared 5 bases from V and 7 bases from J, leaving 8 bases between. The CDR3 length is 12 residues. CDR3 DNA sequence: TGTGCCATCAGTCCCAACCTTGAAAAACTGTTTTTT. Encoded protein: CAISPNLEKLFF.

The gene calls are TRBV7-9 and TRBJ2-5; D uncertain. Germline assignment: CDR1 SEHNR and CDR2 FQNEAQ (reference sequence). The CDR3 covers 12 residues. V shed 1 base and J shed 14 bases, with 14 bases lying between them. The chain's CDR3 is CASSLVFTPLYF. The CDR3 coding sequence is TGTGCCAGCAGCTTAGTTTTTACTCCTTTATACTTC.

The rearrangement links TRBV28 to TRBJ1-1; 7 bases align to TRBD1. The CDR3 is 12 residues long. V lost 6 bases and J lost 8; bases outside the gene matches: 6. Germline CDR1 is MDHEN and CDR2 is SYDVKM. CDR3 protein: CASRRDSPEAFF. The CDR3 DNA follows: TGTGCCAGCAGGAGGGACAGCCCGGAAGCTTTCTTT.

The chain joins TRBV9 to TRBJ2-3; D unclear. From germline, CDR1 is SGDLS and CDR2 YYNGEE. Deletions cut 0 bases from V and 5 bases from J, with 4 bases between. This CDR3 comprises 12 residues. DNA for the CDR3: TGTGCCAGCAGCGTAGCTAGAGATACGCAGTATTTT. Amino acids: CASSVARDTQYF.